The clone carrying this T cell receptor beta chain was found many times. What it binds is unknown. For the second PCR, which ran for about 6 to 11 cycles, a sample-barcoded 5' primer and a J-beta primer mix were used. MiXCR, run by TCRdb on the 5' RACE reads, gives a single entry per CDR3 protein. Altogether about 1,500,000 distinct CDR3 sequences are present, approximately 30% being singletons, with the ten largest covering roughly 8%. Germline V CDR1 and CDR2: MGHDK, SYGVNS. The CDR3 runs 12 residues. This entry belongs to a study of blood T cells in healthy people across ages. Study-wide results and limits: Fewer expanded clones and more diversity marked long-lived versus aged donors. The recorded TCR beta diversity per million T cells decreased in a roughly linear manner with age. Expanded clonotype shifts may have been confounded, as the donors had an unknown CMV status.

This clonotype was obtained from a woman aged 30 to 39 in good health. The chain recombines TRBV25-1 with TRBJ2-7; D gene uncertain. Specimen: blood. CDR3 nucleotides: TGTGGGGCAGTGAAGCAAATCTACGAGCAGTACTTC. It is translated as CGAVKQIYEQYF.